The 28 T cell receptor beta chains in this list originate from one sample, sequenced in a study of blood T cell repertoires in COVID-19. Sequencing was performed with immunoSEQ multiplex PCR; in TCRdb, only in-frame clones are kept and a portion is missing. Among about 260,000 clones listed, about 87% were seen once. Sequencing input: peripheral blood. These receptors all come from a woman in her fifties or sixties with acute or convalescent COVID-19.

The rearrangement uses TRBV28 and TRBJ1-2, with no clear D. The CDR3 totals 13 residues. V lost 5 bases and J lost 5, with 12 bases in between. From germline, CDR1 is MDHEN and CDR2 SYDVKM. The CDR3 DNA sequence: TGTGCCAGCAGTCCGAGTCCTCCTTATGGCTACACCTTC. Encoded protein: CASSPSPPYGYTF.

The rearrangement links TRBV9 to TRBJ2-1, with 9 bases identical to TRBD2. The J segment lost 8 bases and the V segment lost 0 bases, leaving 9 bases of the junction unmatched. The germline CDR1 and CDR2 sequences are SGDLS and YYNGEE. The CDR3 extends over 16 amino acids. The CDR3 sequence is CASSVGGGRAVYEQFF. The DNA of the CDR3 is TGTGCCAGCAGCGTAGGCGGCGGGAGGGCCGTCTATGAGCAGTTCTTC.

The chain carries TRBV3-1 (or the pseudogene TRBV3-2) and TRBJ2-2; 12 bases are shared with TRBD2. The CDR3 is made up of 18 amino acids. J lost 5 bases, V lost 2 bases, and 9 bases had no gene match. Germline V gives CDR1 LGHDT, CDR2 YNNKEL (reference sequence). CDR3 DNA: TGTGCCAGCAGCCAAAACCCGACTAGCGGGAGTTGGACCGGGGAGCTGTTTTTT. Translated: CASSQNPTSGSWTGELFF.

The rearrangement uses TRBV19 and TRBJ2-5, with TRBD1 matching 9 bases. The CDR3 runs 15 residues. Germline assignment: CDR1 LNHDA and CDR2 SQIVND (reference sequence). The V segment lost 5 bases and the J segment 4 bases; nucleotides outside the gene matches: 8. The CDR3 coding sequence is TGTGCCAGTAGTGGGCCGGGACAGGGACGAGAGACCCAGTACTTC. It codes for CASSGPGQGRETQYF.

The chain links TRBV28 to TRBJ2-7; tentatively, D is TRBD1 (5 bases). The germline V and J ends were trimmed by 1 base and 0 bases, with 13 bases remaining between them. Germline V CDR1 and CDR2: MDHEN, SYDVKM. The CDR3 contains 16 residues. The CDR3 here is CASSLFQGSSSYEQYF. CDR3 sequence (DNA): TGTGCCAGCAGTTTATTTCAGGGATCCAGCTCCTACGAGCAGTACTTC.

The rearrangement uses TRBV29-1 and TRBJ1-5; 7 bases align to TRBD1. With 6 bases clipped from V and 3 bases from J, the junction kept 8 bases outside the gene matches. CDR3 length: 14 residues. Germline V gives CDR1 SQVTM, CDR2 ANQGSEA. The CDR3 DNA reads TGCAGCGTGCGGGACAGTCCCTTCAATCAGCCCCAGCATTTT. Translating it yields CSVRDSPFNQPQHF.

The chain joins TRBV9 to TRBJ2-2; D uncertain. CDR3 length: 14 amino acids. Germline-derived CDR1 and CDR2 are SGDLS and YYNGEE. Trimming left V 0 bases short and J 4 bases short, with 7 bases between. The CDR3 spells CASSVATTTGELFF. As DNA, the CDR3 is TGTGCCAGCAGCGTAGCCACTACCACCGGGGAGCTGTTTTTT. The full variable domain, completed using reference TRBV9 and TRBJ2-2, is DSGVTQTPKHLITATGQRVTLRCSPRSGDLSVYWYQQSLDQGLQFLIQYYNGEERAKGNILERFSAQQFPDLHSELNLSSLELGDSALYFCASSVATTTGELFFGEGSRLTVL.

The chain joins TRBV6-6 to TRBJ1-5; possible D gene TRBD1, 6 bases. The CDR3 spans 14 residues. Looked up from germline, CDR1 is MNHNY and CDR2 is SVGAGI (reference sequence). Trimming removed 8 bases at V and 7 bases at J, with 18 bases between. CDR3 nucleotide sequence: TGTGCCAGCTCCGGGGTGGCAGGGGACCAGCCCCAGCATTTT. Encoded protein: CASSGVAGDQPQHF.

The gene calls are TRBV11-2 and TRBJ1-3; D ambiguous. The CDR3 consists of 17 residues. Deletions cut 1 base from V and 4 bases from J, with 17 bases between. Germline V gene sequence: CDR1 SGHAT, CDR2 FQNNGV. CDR3 bases: TGTGCCAGCAGCTTAGCGGCGGGCCCGTTGGCCGGAAACACCATATATTTT. It encodes CASSLAAGPLAGNTIYF.

The V call is TRBV5-1, the J call TRBJ1-1; TRBD1 matches 7 bases. In germline, CDR1 is SGHRS, CDR2 YFSETQ. With 0 bases clipped from V and 0 bases from J, the junction kept 11 bases outside the gene matches. The CDR3 is 18 amino acids. CDR3: CASSLVVGTVRLNTEAFF. CDR3 bases: TGCGCCAGCAGCTTGGTCGTTGGGACAGTCCGTTTGAACACTGAAGCTTTCTTT.

The genes are TRBV19 and TRBJ1-1, with D maybe TRBD1 (5 bases). The CDR3 has 17 amino acids. Between the trimmed V and J ends, which lost 2 bases and 1 base, there was a span of 17 bases. CDR1 is LNHDA, CDR2 SQIVND, per germline (reference sequence). The CDR3 reads CASSINRAGPSNTEAFF. The CDR3 bases are TGTGCCAGTAGTATAAATCGGGCGGGGCCCTCGAACACTGAAGCTTTCTTT. The full variable domain, in which reference TRBV19 and TRBJ1-1 provide the parts outside the CDR3, is DGGITQSPKYLFRKEGQNVTLSCEQNLNHDAMYWYRQDPGQGLRLIYYSQIVNDFQKGDIAEGYSVSREKKESFPLTVTSAQKNPTAFYLCASSINRAGPSNTEAFFGQGTRLTVV.

The J gene is TRBJ1-5, the V gene TRBV28, with 8 nucleotides matching TRBD1. The length of the CDR3 is 17 residues. Germline CDR1 is MDHEN and CDR2 is SYDVKM. V lost 2 bases, J lost 3 bases, and 9 bases stayed unmatched. This chain's CDR3 is CASSLNRGGRYNQPQHF. CDR3 in DNA: TGTGCCAGCAGTTTAAACAGGGGGGGCCGATACAATCAGCCCCAGCATTTT.

The J gene is TRBJ2-1, the V gene TRBV5-1, with D tentatively TRBD2 (6 bases). CDR1 SGHRS and CDR2 YFSETQ come from the germline V gene. The CDR3 is made up of 16 amino acids. Trimming pared 0 bases from V and 4 bases from J, leaving 14 bases between. Here the CDR3 reads CASSLGREFRYNEQFF. CDR3 DNA sequence: TGCGCCAGCAGCTTGGGACGGGAGTTCAGGTACAATGAGCAGTTCTTC.

The V and J genes are TRBV18 and TRBJ1-2, with D hard to call. The germline CDR1 and CDR2 sequences are KGHSH and LQKENI. The ends were cut back, 6 bases at V and 8 bases at J, with 13 bases in the middle. The CDR3 is made up of 12 amino acids. This CDR3 is CASSTVGWGYTF. As DNA, the CDR3 is TGTGCCAGCTCCACTGTGGGCTGGGGCTACACCTTC.

The genes are TRBV7-2 and TRBJ1-1; TRBD1 matches at 7 bases. CDR3 length: 13 amino acids. V dropped 0 bases and J dropped 7; count of bases not matched to a gene: 2. Germline-derived CDR1 and CDR2 are SGHTA and FQGNSA. CDR3 protein: CASSLARDSEAFF. The CDR3 nucleotides read TGTGCCAGCAGCTTAGCCCGGGACAGTGAAGCTTTCTTT.

The chain couples TRBV27 to TRBJ2-3, with a weak D call TRBD2 (6 bases). The V gene's germline CDR1 is MNHEY and CDR2 SMNVEV (reference sequence). V dropped 6 bases and J dropped 3 bases, with 19 bases sitting between them. This CDR3 has 16 amino acids. The CDR3 DNA reads as TGTGCCAGCAGCCTAAGCAACCCAGGGACTACAGATACGCAGTATTTT. It codes for CASSLSNPGTTDTQYF.

The chain recombines TRBV5-1 with TRBJ2-1; the match to TRBD2 covers 11 bases. The J segment lost 4 bases and the V segment lost 2 bases, leaving 5 bases of the junction unmatched. This CDR3 comprises 16 residues. Germline assignment: CDR1 SGHRS and CDR2 YFSETQ. The CDR3 protein is CASSFSGTSGYNEQFF. The CDR3 DNA reads TGCGCCAGCAGCTTTTCGGGGACTAGCGGATACAATGAGCAGTTCTTC.

The rearrangement uses TRBV28 and TRBJ1-6; D is possibly TRBD1 (6 bases). CDR1 and CDR2 (germline): MDHEN, SYDVKM. CDR3 length equals 14 residues. V dropped 5 bases and J dropped 8 bases, with 13 bases sitting between them. CDR3 DNA: TGTGCCAGCAGTCCGCTGACAGGCTATTCACCCCTCCACTTT. As protein: CASSPLTGYSPLHF.

The chain uses TRBV7-6 and TRBJ2-3; TRBD1 aligns across 9 bases. The trim removed 4 bases at V and 3 bases at J, leaving 11 bases unmatched. Germline V gene lookup returns CDR1 SGHVS and CDR2 FNYEAQ. The CDR3 sequence is 17 residues long. CDR3 coding DNA: TGTGCCAGCAGCTCCTGGGCTGGACAGGGGAGGACAGATACGCAGTATTTT. It yields the protein CASSSWAGQGRTDTQYF.

CDR3 nucleotide sequence: TGTGCCAGCAGCAAAGAGGCCCCAGATCTCCCCCCCGGGGCTTTCTTT. Translation: CASSKEAPDLPPGAFF. The rearrangement links TRBV21-1 to TRBJ1-1. TRBV21-1 is a pseudogene. The CDR3 length is 16 residues.

Only one count was recorded for this clone. The chain carries TRBV6-5 and TRBJ1-2; tentatively, D is TRBD1 (6 bases). Between the trimmed V and J ends, which lost 6 bases and 6 bases, there was a span of 20 bases. The length of the CDR3 is 15 residues. Germline values: CDR1 MNHEY, CDR2 SVGAGI. The CDR3 sequence is CASRTPGTPLHGYTF. The CDR3 DNA follows: TGTGCCAGCAGAACCCCCGGGACACCACTCCATGGCTACACCTTC.

This rearrangement joins TRBV15 to TRBJ1-1; possibly TRBD1 for D (5 bases). The CDR3 is 12 residues long. CDR1 LNHNV and CDR2 YYDKDF come from the germline V gene (reference sequence). With 1 base removed from V and 8 bases from J, the gap between germline ends came to 8 bases. The CDR3 loop reads CATSRGPGEAFF. The CDR3, as DNA: TGTGCCACCAGCAGAGGTCCAGGGGAAGCTTTCTTT.

The DNA for the CDR3 is TGCGCCAGCAGCTTGGATCTAGCGTCCCGGGAGTTCTTC. Translating gives CASSLDLASREFF. The J gene is TRBJ2-1, the V gene TRBV5-1, with D maybe TRBD2 (6 bases). Germline values: CDR1 SGHRS, CDR2 YFSETQ. Trimming shortened V by 0 bases and J by 14 bases, and 15 bases separated the two germline ends. The CDR3 extends over 13 amino acids.

V usage is TRBV7-9 and J usage is TRBJ1-5; D is possibly TRBD1 (5 bases). Trimming took off 5 bases at V and 4 bases at J, with 15 bases between the two ends. The CDR3 is 15 amino acids. CDR1 is SEHNR and CDR2 is FQNEAQ in the germline V gene (reference sequence). CDR3 residues: CASSPGRGLNQPQHF. For the CDR3, the DNA is TGTGCCAGCAGCCCCGGGAGGGGACTTAATCAGCCCCAGCATTTT.

The J gene is TRBJ2-7, the V gene TRBV2; 7 nucleotides line up with TRBD1. The CDR3 has 16 residues. CDR1 SNHLY and CDR2 FYNNEI come from the germline V gene. The trim removed 6 bases at V and 0 bases at J, leaving 11 bases unmatched. CDR3 region: CASSLLQGTSSYEQYF. CDR3 DNA: TGTGCCAGCAGCCTCCTACAGGGGACGAGCTCCTACGAGCAGTACTTC.

In DNA, the CDR3 is TGTGCCAGCGGTGGGACTAGCGGGAGCCACGGGGAGCTGTTTTTT. Translation: CASGGTSGSHGELFF. J is TRBJ2-2 and V is TRBV2, with TRBD2 matching over 14 bases. Germline CDR1 SNHLY, CDR2 FYNNEI. Trimming cost V 8 bases and J 7 bases; bases outside gene matches: 6. The CDR3 has 15 residues.

The count of this clone is one. The J gene is TRBJ1-4, the V gene TRBV28, with D possibly TRBD1 on 6 matching bases. Germline assignment: CDR1 MDHEN and CDR2 SYDVKM. The CDR3 consists of 17 residues. The ends were cut back, 5 bases at V and 4 bases at J, with 20 bases in the middle. In DNA, the CDR3 is TGTGCCAGCAGTGACTCGGCAGGGAGGGGGGATAATGAAAAACTGTTTTTT. This translates into CASSDSAGRGDNEKLFF.

CDR3 DNA sequence: TGTGCCAGCAGCTTAGATGATCAGGGAGATACGCAGTATTTT. This codes for CASSLDDQGDTQYF. V gene TRBV7-2 combines with J gene TRBJ2-3; D possibly corresponds to TRBD1 (5 bases). V lost 1 base, J lost 5 bases, and 10 bases lay in between. The CDR3 runs to 14 residues. The germline V gene has CDR1 SGHTA and CDR2 FQGNSA.